These 21 T cell receptor beta chains came from one sample sequenced in a study of blood T cell repertoires in COVID-19. Sequencing was performed with immunoSEQ multiplex PCR; in TCRdb, only in-frame clones are kept and a portion is missing. The sample yields 60,000 to 90,000 clones, 86% seen once. Specimen: peripheral blood. Receptors were obtained from a human donor in a cohort sampled during active COVID-19.

The rearrangement uses TRBV2 and TRBJ2-3, with D possibly matching TRBD2 (6 bases). The V gene lost 7 bases and the J gene lost 2 bases, with 10 bases spanning the gap. Germline V gives CDR1 SNHLY, CDR2 FYNNEI. CDR3 length: 13 amino acids. DNA of the CDR3: TGTGCCAGCAAGGAGGGACTCACAGATACGCAGTATTTT. Its translation is CASKEGLTDTQYF.

For this clone: One end of the junction is discordant with germline, which a read error may explain. This chain joins TRBV3-1 (or the pseudogene TRBV3-2) and TRBJ2-2; the match to TRBD2 covers 11 bases. This CDR3 contains 15 residues. Germline V gene lookup returns CDR1 LGHDT and CDR2 YNNKEL (reference sequence). The DNA for the CDR3 is TGTGCCAGCACGTTAGCGGGGGGGAACGCCGGGGAGCTGTTTTTT. Its translation: CASTLAGGNAGELFF.

The genes are TRBV25-1 and TRBJ2-7; 8 nucleotides line up with TRBD2. Germline V lookup: CDR1 MGHDK, CDR2 SYGVNS. The V gene end was trimmed by 3 bases and the J gene end by 6 bases; junction bases not matched to a gene: 10. CDR3 length: 15 residues. CDR3 nucleotide sequence: TGTGCCAGCAGTGAGGCCAGCGGGGGACTTGGCGAGCAGTACTTC. Its protein is CASSEASGGLGEQYF.

The chain is built from TRBV10-3 and TRBJ2-1; D is perhaps TRBD1 (6 bases). Germline CDR1 and CDR2: ENHRY and SYGVKD. The V end lost 4 bases, the J end lost 7 bases, and 20 bases lay between the germline ends. The CDR3 length is 16 residues. DNA for the CDR3: TGTGCCATCAGTGGACCGCAGGGGAATATAGGGAATGAGCAGTTCTTC. The encoded protein is CAISGPQGNIGNEQFF.

This rearrangement joins TRBV7-9 to TRBJ1-3; D remains ambiguous. Between the trimmed V and J ends, which lost 6 bases and 4 bases, there was a span of 10 bases. The CDR3 is made up of 13 amino acids. The germline gives CDR1 SEHNR, CDR2 FQNEAQ (reference sequence). Here the CDR3 DNA reads TGTGCCAGCAGGCACAGTCCCGGAAACACCATATATTTT. Translated, it gives CASRHSPGNTIYF. The entire variable domain, with the rest obtained from reference TRBV7-9 and TRBJ1-3, is as follows: DTGVSQNPRHKITKRGQNVTFRCDPISEHNRLYWYRQTLGQGPEFLTYFQNEAQLEKSRLLSDRFSAERPKGSFSTLEIQRTEQGDSAMYLCASRHSPGNTIYFGEGSWLTVV.

The CDR3 coding sequence is TGTGCCAGTAGACTCTCGGCTAGCGGGGCTTACAATGAGCAGTTCTTC. Protein sequence: CASRLSASGAYNEQFF. The rearrangement joins TRBV19 to TRBJ2-1, with TRBD2 matching 9 bases. The CDR3 extends over 16 amino acids. The junction had 10 bases not matched to a gene; V was cut back by 6 bases and J by 4 bases. Germline V CDR1 and CDR2: LNHDA, SQIVND (reference sequence).

The chain links TRBV18 to TRBJ2-3; 11 bases fit TRBD2. CDR3 size: 15 residues. The germline CDR1 and CDR2 sequences are KGHSH and LQKENI. The J segment lost 6 bases and the V segment lost 3 bases, leaving 5 bases of the junction unmatched. The CDR3 sequence is CASSPLAGGQDTQYF. The CDR3 bases are TGTGCCAGCTCACCCCTAGCGGGGGGCCAGGATACGCAGTATTTT.

The CDR3 reads CASSSRRETQYF. CDR3 bases: TGTGCCAGCAGTTCTCGTCGTGAGACCCAGTACTTC. The V gene is TRBV12-3 or TRBV12-4, the J gene TRBJ2-5; the D is unclear. With 4 bases removed from V and 5 bases from J, the gap between germline ends came to 8 bases. CDR3 size: 12 residues.

The chain employs TRBV15 and TRBJ2-4; D is perhaps TRBD2 (5 bases). Germline CDR1 and CDR2: LNHNV and YYDKDF (reference sequence). Deletions cut 5 bases from V and 8 bases from J, with 22 bases between. The CDR3 covers 16 residues. CDR3 coding DNA: TGTGCCACCAGCCCCATGCCAGGTCGAGCGGCGGACATTCAGTACTTC. Translated, it gives CATSPMPGRAADIQYF.

The chain uses TRBV11-2 and TRBJ2-1; TRBD1 agrees at 8 bases. This CDR3 region has 15 residues. Germline V gene lookup returns CDR1 SGHAT and CDR2 FQNNGV. J gave up 4 bases and V 7 bases, and 9 bases lay outside the gene matches. The CDR3 DNA reads as TGTGCCAGCAATCCAGGGGGCGGAGGTTACAATGAGCAGTTCTTC. This sequence encodes CASNPGGGGYNEQFF.

This clone was observed a single time. The chain joins TRBV6-1 to TRBJ2-7; D gene unclear. With 0 bases removed from V and 0 bases from J, the gap between germline ends came to 6 bases. The CDR3 consists of 14 residues. From germline, CDR1 is MNHNS and CDR2 SASEGT. This CDR3 is CASSEAYSSYEQYF. CDR3 coding DNA: TGTGCCAGCAGTGAAGCGTACAGCTCCTACGAGCAGTACTTC.

The rearrangement joins TRBV7-9 to TRBJ1-2; the match to TRBD1 covers 7 bases. Germline V gives CDR1 SEHNR, CDR2 FQNEAQ (reference sequence). Unmatched junction bases numbered 7, after V lost 4 bases and J lost 8 bases. This CDR3 contains 13 residues. The CDR3 region is CASSSGQVRGYTF. The DNA for the CDR3 is TGTGCCAGCAGCTCCGGACAGGTCCGAGGCTACACCTTC.

The chain has TRBV7-2 and TRBJ1-1; D might be TRBD1 (5 bases). The CDR3 is made up of 14 amino acids. The germline V gene encodes CDR1 SGHTA and CDR2 FQGNSA. Trimming removed 1 base at V and 6 bases at J, with 12 bases between. The CDR3 region has the DNA TGTGCCAGCAGCTTAGGACAGCCACGGGCTGAAGCTTTCTTT. It translates to CASSLGQPRAEAFF.

V gene TRBV25-1 combines with J gene TRBJ1-1; tentatively, D is TRBD1 (6 bases). The CDR3 runs 11 residues. V dropped 2 bases and J dropped 8 bases, with 6 bases sitting between them. Germline CDR1 reads MGHDK; CDR2 reads SYGVNS. The CDR3 sequence is CASSEGTEAFF. DNA of the CDR3: TGTGCCAGCAGTGAAGGGACAGAAGCTTTCTTT.

J is TRBJ2-1 and V is TRBV7-3, with 12 bases aligning to TRBD1. The junction had 8 bases not matched to a gene; V was cut back by 0 bases and J by 2 bases. Per the germline V gene, CDR1 is SGHTA and CDR2 is FQGTGA. The CDR3 consists of 19 residues. The CDR3 is CASSLTGTGGRHTYNEQFF. The CDR3 coding sequence is TGTGCCAGCAGCTTAACGGGGACAGGGGGCCGGCATACCTACAATGAGCAGTTCTTC.

This chain uses TRBV6-6 with TRBJ2-1; D might be TRBD2 (7 bases). The length of the CDR3 is 15 residues. The germline V gene encodes CDR1 MNHNY and CDR2 SVGAGI (reference sequence). V lost 0 bases, J lost 6 bases, and 12 bases lay in between. Written as DNA, the CDR3 is TGTGCCAGCAGTTACTCGGGGGGGGCAGGCAATGAGCAGTTCTTC. It specifies CASSYSGGAGNEQFF.

This sequence joins TRBV18 and TRBJ2-5; tentatively, D is TRBD1 (6 bases). V shed 0 bases and J shed 2 bases, with 13 bases lying between them. The germline V gene has CDR1 KGHSH and CDR2 LQKENI. CDR3 length equals 16 residues. CDR3 residues: CASSPPDPGEQETQYF. Written as DNA, the CDR3 is TGTGCCAGCTCACCACCGGATCCAGGGGAGCAAGAGACCCAGTACTTC.

CDR3 DNA: TGTGCCAGCAGCCACGGGACTAGCGGGGGGATACATGAGCAGTTCTTC. Protein product: CASSHGTSGGIHEQFF. J is TRBJ2-1 and V is TRBV7-2; 15 bases are a match to TRBD2. The CDR3 contains 16 residues. Germline V gene sequence: CDR1 SGHTA, CDR2 FQGNSA. Trimming took 5 bases from V and 8 from J; bases not matched to a gene: 7.

The V call is TRBV4-3, the J call TRBJ1-2; D is ambiguous. V lost 4 bases, J lost 5 bases, and 17 bases lay in between. This CDR3 spans 15 amino acids. Germline V CDR1 and CDR2: LGHNA, YSLEER. This CDR3 reads CASSPQSNSGYGYTF. The CDR3 region has the DNA TGCGCCAGCAGCCCCCAATCGAACTCGGGGTATGGCTACACCTTC.

The chain employs TRBV7-2 and TRBJ2-5; the match to TRBD1 covers 9 bases. The junction had 6 bases not matched to a gene; V was cut back by 5 bases and J by 5 bases. The CDR3 has 14 amino acids. From germline, CDR1 is SGHTA and CDR2 FQGNSA. The CDR3 bases are TGTGCCAGCAGCGACAGGGGGAGGAGGGAGACCCAGTACTTC. It translates to CASSDRGRRETQYF.

The DNA of the CDR3 is TGTGCCAGCAGTTACTATTCGGGACAGGGGGCGCGTGGCTACACCTTC. This gives the protein CASSYYSGQGARGYTF. The chain has TRBV6-5 and TRBJ1-2; 12 nucleotides match TRBD1. The CDR3 runs to 16 residues. Germline V gene data show CDR1 as MNHEY and CDR2 as SVGAGI. With 1 base clipped from V and 7 bases from J, the junction kept 7 bases outside the gene matches.